This T cell receptor beta chain was captured by sequencing in a study of blood T cell repertoires in COVID-19. Looking at the study overall: Sources were T cells, B-cell-depleted T cells, or PBMCs; the material itself was cDNA or gDNA.

As originally analysed: Reference gene primer amplification gave nucleated cell count estimates. Clones were sequenced by immunoSEQ multiplex PCR, and TCRdb holds only the in-frame ones, with some missing. The DNA gave D and trimming, while V, J and clone size come from that table. Of about 100,000 clones detected, nearly 90% appear once; the ten largest clones hold about 6%. Germline CDR1 is KGHSH and CDR2 is LQKENI. The CDR3 runs to 21 residues. V lost 2 bases, J lost 2 bases, and 17 bases stayed unmatched. The clonotype comes from an older woman with acute or convalescent COVID-19. Specimen: peripheral blood. This chain connects TRBV18 to TRBJ2-6; 8 bases agree with TRBD1. CDR3 residues: CASSPLSGVDRGLAGANVLTF. The CDR3 coding sequence is TGTGCCAGCTCACCATTATCCGGCGTTGACAGGGGCCTAGCTGGGGCCAACGTCCTGACTTTC.